This T cell receptor (beta chain) was profiled in a study of CD8+CD57+ T cells in acquired aplastic anemia. The overall study: Recorded DNA amounts for sorted CD4+ and CD8+ cells had an average of around 3.4 ug. Reads per healthy sample averaged approximately 10 million (CD4+) and some 12 million (CD8+). General study results and limits: Patients shared approximately 30 CD8+ CDR3 sequences with controls.

Profiling that covered TCR beta VDJ and CDR3 relied on genomic DNA as its template. Via MiXCR, TCRdb re-called the reads, giving one row per CDR3 protein. There are about 110,000 distinct CDR3 sequences in the sample; 51% occur only once, and 30% to 40% lies in the top ten. Regarding this clonotype: The antigen is not known.

Sequencing used sorted CD4+, CD8+, or CD8+CD57+ T cells (not recorded which) from PBMCs. This receptor was identified in a human donor in good health, serving as a control.

The CDR3 DNA reads as TGTGCCAGCAGCCAAGATAACGCAGGCTTAGGTGGCTACACCTTC. Translating gives CASSQDNAGLGGYTF. This chain uses TRBV4-2 with TRBJ1-2; D call uncertain. The V end lost 0 bases, the J end lost 7 bases, and 15 bases lay between the germline ends. CDR3 length equals 15 residues. Germline values: CDR1 LGHNA, CDR2 YNFKEQ.